Presented here are 28 T cell receptor beta chains from one specimen sequenced in a study of beta chain features in type 1 diabetes. The entirety of the isolated RNA underwent reverse transcription, so expressed TCRB transcripts were sequenced. Clones were read by immunoSEQ multiplex PCR, and TCRdb kept only the in-frame ones, dropping some. The sample lists approximately 380,000 clones; roughly 16% were seen once. Material for sequencing was naive CD4+ T cells from blood. Every receptor here comes from a woman under 30 in good health.

This clone was observed a few times. J is TRBJ2-5 and V is TRBV7-2; perhaps TRBD2 as D (6 bases). Per the germline V gene, CDR1 is SGHTA and CDR2 is FQGNSA. The CDR3 has 14 residues. V lost 2 bases, J lost 2 bases, and 9 bases lay in between. As DNA, the CDR3 is TGTGCCAGCAGCTTATTGGGAGGTCAAGAGACCCAGTACTTC. It codes for CASSLLGGQETQYF.

This clone was counted a few times. V is TRBV9 and J is TRBJ2-1; 7 bases fit TRBD2. Germline-derived CDR1 and CDR2 are SGDLS and YYNGEE. V dropped 0 bases and J dropped 3; count of bases not matched to a gene: 6. The CDR3 is 16 amino acids. The CDR3 DNA sequence: TGTGCCAGCAGCGTAGAGTCGGGACTACTCTACAATGAGCAGTTCTTC. Translated, it gives CASSVESGLLYNEQFF.

This rearrangement joins TRBV20-1 to TRBJ2-3, with D perhaps matching TRBD2 (6 bases). Per the germline V gene, CDR1 is DFQATT and CDR2 is SNEGSKA (reference sequence). This CDR3 is 11 amino acids long. DNA for the CDR3: TGCAGCCAAATTAGCGGTATCACGCAGTATTTT. It translates to CSQISGITQYF.

The chain employs TRBV30 and TRBJ2-4; TRBD2 agrees at 8 bases. The CDR3 contains 14 residues. Germline values: CDR1 GTSNPN, CDR2 SVGIG (reference sequence). With 2 bases clipped from V and 8 bases from J, the junction kept 8 bases outside the gene matches. In nucleotides, the CDR3 is TGTGCCTGGAGTAGAAGCGGGAGTCTCTACATTCAGTACTTC. Protein product: CAWSRSGSLYIQYF. Filled out from reference TRBV30 and TRBJ2-4, the complete variable domain reads SQTIHQWPATLVQPVGSPLSLECTVEGTSNPNLYWYRQAAGRGLQLLFYSVGIGQISSEVPQNLSASRPQDRQFILSSKKLLLSDSGFYLCAWSRSGSLYIQYFGAGTRLSVL.

The table lists this clone with a few counts. This chain links TRBV18 with TRBJ2-7; D ambiguous. The germline V and J ends were trimmed by 2 bases and 3 bases, with 17 bases remaining between them. Germline assignment: CDR1 KGHSH and CDR2 LQKENI. This CDR3 contains 16 residues. The CDR3 reads CASSPITPTGYYEQYF. The CDR3 coding sequence is TGTGCCAGCTCACCAATTACCCCAACCGGTTACTACGAGCAGTACTTC.

In this sample, this clone turned up a few times. The rearrangement links TRBV6-5 to TRBJ1-1; D possibly corresponds to TRBD1 (5 bases). Trimming stripped 8 bases from V and 2 bases from J, with 12 bases between. CDR3 length equals 13 residues. The germline gives CDR1 MNHEY, CDR2 SVGAGI. CDR3 region: CASRLGRNTEAFF. CDR3 nucleotides: TGTGCCAGCCGTCTGGGGCGAAACACTGAAGCTTTCTTT.

In its sample, this clone was seen a few times. The J gene is TRBJ2-3, the V gene TRBV4-2; 7 nucleotides align to TRBD2. Germline-derived CDR1 and CDR2 are LGHNA and YNFKEQ. CDR3 size: 16 residues. V lost 0 bases and J lost 8; bases outside the gene matches: 11. As DNA, the CDR3 is TGTGCCAGCAGCCAAGAAGGACTAGGTCCGCTGTTTACGCAGTATTTT. Amino acids: CASSQEGLGPLFTQYF.

This clone was found a few times. V is TRBV7-8 and J is TRBJ1-1, with D possibly matching TRBD1 (6 bases). CDR1 and CDR2 (germline): SGHVS, FQNEAQ. V lost 10 bases, J lost 0 bases, and 18 bases lay in between. The CDR3 has 15 amino acids. The CDR3 DNA follows: TGTGCCACCTCGGGGACAAATTACATGAACACTGAAGCTTTCTTT. This gives the protein CATSGTNYMNTEAFF.

This clone was counted a few times. The chain has TRBV30 and TRBJ2-7; maybe TRBD1 (5 bases). The ends were cut back, 4 bases at V and 4 bases at J, with 11 bases in the middle. Germline V CDR1 and CDR2: GTSNPN, SVGIG (reference sequence). The CDR3 totals 12 residues. CDR3 region: CAWTGNLYEQYF. CDR3 DNA sequence: TGTGCCTGGACAGGGAATCTTTACGAGCAGTACTTC.

This clone was detected only a few times. The chain is built from TRBV6-5 and TRBJ2-4, with 8 bases that match TRBD2. The CDR3 spans 12 residues. Losses at the gene ends were 8 bases for V and 8 bases for J; bases not matched to a gene: 5. The V gene's germline CDR1 is MNHEY and CDR2 SVGAGI. CDR3 DNA sequence: TGTGCCAGCGGGACTAGACTTGACATTCAGTACTTC. Amino acids: CASGTRLDIQYF.

This clone was recorded a few times. This chain uses TRBV6-5 with TRBJ2-5; D might be TRBD1 (6 bases). V dropped 6 bases and J dropped 8 bases, with 19 bases sitting between them. The germline V gene encodes CDR1 MNHEY and CDR2 SVGAGI. This CDR3 contains 14 residues. The CDR3 spells CASSPSTGISTQYF. The CDR3 coding sequence is TGTGCCAGCAGCCCCAGTACAGGGATTAGTACCCAGTACTTC.

This clone was seen a handful of times. The V gene is TRBV18, the J gene TRBJ2-3, with TRBD2 as a possible D gene (6 bases). Trimming took off 3 bases at V and 0 bases at J, with 10 bases between the two ends. Germline values: CDR1 KGHSH, CDR2 LQKENI. The CDR3 loop spans 15 amino acids. The chain's CDR3 is CASSPGRPSTDTQYF. The DNA for the CDR3 is TGTGCCAGCTCACCCGGGAGACCTAGCACAGATACGCAGTATTTT.

The chain carries TRBV5-1 and TRBJ2-7; 10 nucleotides align to TRBD1. V lost 4 bases to trimming and J lost 6 bases; unmatched junction nucleotides: 13. The CDR3 sequence is 16 residues long. Germline V CDR1 and CDR2: SGHRS, YFSETQ. The CDR3 sequence is CASSLKPGQGSSEQYF. The DNA for the CDR3 is TGCGCCAGCAGCCTCAAACCGGGACAGGGGTCGTCCGAGCAGTACTTC.

This clone was counted between two and nine times. The chain carries TRBV5-1 and TRBJ1-1; possible D gene TRBD1, 6 bases. Germline V gene sequence: CDR1 SGHRS, CDR2 YFSETQ. V was pared by 7 bases and J by 3 bases, with 10 bases between. This CDR3 is 12 amino acids long. CDR3 amino acids: CASHGTYTEAFF. The CDR3 DNA reads as TGCGCCAGCCATGGGACATACACTGAAGCTTTCTTT.

The chain combines TRBV19 with TRBJ2-1; 10 bases are shared with TRBD1. Unmatched junction bases numbered 9, after V lost 6 bases and J lost 4 bases. The CDR3 runs to 16 residues. Looked up from germline, CDR1 is LNHDA and CDR2 is SQIVND (reference sequence). Here the CDR3 reads CASRPNPGQGYNEQFF. The CDR3 DNA reads as TGTGCCAGTAGGCCAAATCCGGGACAGGGGTACAATGAGCAGTTCTTC.

The table lists this clone with a few counts. The gene calls are TRBV29-1 and TRBJ1-5, with 8 bases matching TRBD1. V was pared by 5 bases and J by 3 bases, with 3 bases of the junction left unmatched. The CDR3 is 13 amino acids. Per germline, CDR1 SQVTM and CDR2 ANQGSEA. CDR3 sequence: CSVLQGDNQPQHF. CDR3 DNA sequence: TGCAGCGTTCTACAGGGGGACAATCAGCCCCAGCATTTT.

This clone was observed a handful of times. The J gene is TRBJ2-1, the V gene TRBV5-1, with 15 positions matching TRBD2. J gave up 7 bases and V 2 bases, and 4 bases lay outside the gene matches. Germline V gene lookup returns CDR1 SGHRS and CDR2 YFSETQ. The CDR3 is 16 residues long. The CDR3 DNA sequence: TGCGCCAGCAGCTTAGGGACTAGCGGGAGGACTAATGAGCAGTTCTTC. Its protein product is CASSLGTSGRTNEQFF.

The chain recombines TRBV7-2 with TRBJ1-1; 10 bases agree with TRBD1. Germline CDR1 SGHTA, CDR2 FQGNSA. The CDR3 extends over 15 amino acids. V gave up 5 bases and J gave up 5 bases; unmatched junction bases: 8. CDR3 amino acids: CASSRSMDRGTEAFF. In DNA, the CDR3 is TGTGCCAGCAGCCGATCCATGGACAGGGGGACTGAAGCTTTCTTT.

This clone turned up a few times. The chain is built from TRBV18 and TRBJ2-1, with 10 bases identical to TRBD2. CDR3 length: 16 amino acids. V lost 2 bases, J lost 6 bases, and 7 bases stayed unmatched. Germline CDR1 KGHSH, CDR2 LQKENI. CDR3 DNA sequence: TGTGCCAGCTCACCATCTAGCGGGAGATCAGGCAATGAGCAGTTCTTC. Amino acids: CASSPSSGRSGNEQFF. Using reference TRBV18 and TRBJ2-1 for the parts outside the CDR3, the full variable domain is NAGVMQNPRHLVRRRGQEARLRCSPMKGHSHVYWYRQLPEEGLKFMVYLQKENIIDESGMPKERFSAEFPKEGPSILRIQQVVRGDSAAYFCASSPSSGRSGNEQFFGPGTRLTVL.

The chain has TRBV29-1 and TRBJ2-1; TRBD2 matches 7 bases. The CDR3 runs 15 residues. Germline trimming cut 0 bases from V and 8 bases from J; bases unmatched to any gene: 10. Germline CDR1 reads SQVTM; CDR2 reads ANQGSEA. CDR3 sequence reads: CSVEETTSTLDEQFF. The CDR3 DNA reads as TGCAGCGTTGAAGAAACGACTAGCACTCTGGATGAGCAGTTCTTC.

This clone was counted a few times. The chain recombines TRBV29-1 with TRBJ2-5; 7 bases are a match to TRBD2. Germline V CDR1 and CDR2: SQVTM, ANQGSEA. The CDR3 spans 16 residues. The J segment lost 1 base and the V segment lost 6 bases, leaving 14 bases of the junction unmatched. The CDR3 sequence: CSVTRSSGGAQETQYF. The CDR3 DNA reads as TGCAGCGTCACAAGGTCTAGCGGAGGGGCCCAAGAGACCCAGTACTTC.

This clone turned up a few times. V and J are TRBV28 and TRBJ2-1, with D uncertain. Germline V gene lookup returns CDR1 MDHEN and CDR2 SYDVKM. The CDR3 consists of 12 residues. Trimming took off 2 bases at V and 5 bases at J, with 4 bases between the two ends. Here the CDR3 reads CASSLINNEQFF. CDR3 DNA sequence: TGTGCCAGCAGTTTAATCAACAATGAGCAGTTCTTC.

The CDR3 DNA reads as TGCGCCAGCAGCCAAGGCCGAGGGGGGGACCATGGCTACACCTTC. Translating gives CASSQGRGGDHGYTF. J is TRBJ1-2 and V is TRBV4-1, with D tentatively TRBD1 (6 bases). The CDR3 spans 15 residues. Germline V gene data show CDR1 as MGHRA and CDR2 as YSYEKL. V dropped 1 base and J dropped 6 bases, with 15 bases sitting between them.

This clone was observed a few times. This chain uses TRBV30 with TRBJ2-1; D not certain. Germline V gene lookup returns CDR1 GTSNPN and CDR2 SVGIG (reference sequence). The CDR3 has 14 residues. V lost 0 bases, J lost 4 bases, and 10 bases lay in between. Here the CDR3 reads CAWSVPNGYNEQFF. CDR3 bases: TGTGCCTGGAGTGTACCCAACGGTTACAATGAGCAGTTCTTC.

The V call is TRBV5-1, the J call TRBJ2-1; 7 bases fit TRBD2. The junction had 14 bases not matched to a gene; V was cut back by 0 bases and J by 8 bases. The germline gives CDR1 SGHRS, CDR2 YFSETQ. The CDR3 spans 17 residues. CDR3 in DNA: TGCGCCAGCAGCTTGGATGGATATGGCGGGAGTACGGATGAGCAGTTCTTC. It encodes CASSLDGYGGSTDEQFF.

This clone was found a few times. This rearrangement joins TRBV29-1 to TRBJ1-1; TRBD1 might be the D (5 bases). Trimming removed 0 bases from V and 7 bases from J, with 12 bases in between. The germline V gene encodes CDR1 SQVTM and CDR2 ANQGSEA. This CDR3 is built from 13 residues. CDR3 in DNA: TGCAGCGTTGAAGATCCCCGGACACATGAAGCTTTCTTT. As protein: CSVEDPRTHEAFF.

The chain recombines TRBV30 with TRBJ2-1; 7 nucleotides align to TRBD2. The CDR3 has 13 residues. The V and J ends lost 2 bases and 2 bases, in that order; junction bases with no gene match: 0. Germline V gene sequence: CDR1 GTSNPN, CDR2 SVGIG (reference sequence). DNA of the CDR3: TGTGCCTGGAGTAGCGGGACCTACAATGAGCAGTTCTTC. This encodes CAWSSGTYNEQFF.

The chain has TRBV20-1 and TRBJ2-3; TRBD2 might be the D (6 bases). Trimming took 6 bases from V and 12 from J, leaving 13 bases between them. Germline V gene data show CDR1 as DFQATT and CDR2 as SNEGSKA (reference sequence). The CDR3 has 10 amino acids. In DNA form, the CDR3 reads TGCAGTGCCTCTCTCGGGAGACAGTATTTT. It specifies CSASLGRQYF.